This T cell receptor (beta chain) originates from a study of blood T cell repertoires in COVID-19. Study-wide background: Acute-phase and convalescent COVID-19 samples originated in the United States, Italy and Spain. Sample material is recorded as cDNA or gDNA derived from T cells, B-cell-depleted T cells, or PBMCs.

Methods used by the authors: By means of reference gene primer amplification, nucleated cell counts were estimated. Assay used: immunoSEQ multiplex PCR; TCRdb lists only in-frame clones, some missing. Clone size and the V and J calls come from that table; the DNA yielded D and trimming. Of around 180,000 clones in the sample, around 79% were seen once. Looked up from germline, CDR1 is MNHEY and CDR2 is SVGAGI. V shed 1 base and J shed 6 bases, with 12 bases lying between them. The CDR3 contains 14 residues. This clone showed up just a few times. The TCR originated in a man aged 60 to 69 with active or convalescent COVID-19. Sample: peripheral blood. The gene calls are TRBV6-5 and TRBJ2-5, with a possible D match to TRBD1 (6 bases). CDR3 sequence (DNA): TGTGCCAGCAGTTACTTACAGGGAGCGCAGACCCAGTACTTC. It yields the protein CASSYLQGAQTQYF.